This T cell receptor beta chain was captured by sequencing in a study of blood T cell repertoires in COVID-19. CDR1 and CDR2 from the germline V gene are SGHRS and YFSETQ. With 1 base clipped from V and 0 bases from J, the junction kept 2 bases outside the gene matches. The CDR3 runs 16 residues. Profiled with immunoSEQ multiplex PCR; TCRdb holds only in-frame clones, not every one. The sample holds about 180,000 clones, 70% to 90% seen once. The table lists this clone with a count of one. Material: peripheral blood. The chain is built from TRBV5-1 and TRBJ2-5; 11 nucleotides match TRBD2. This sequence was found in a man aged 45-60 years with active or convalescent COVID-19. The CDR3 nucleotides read TGCGCCAGCAGCTTGTTGACTAGCGGGGACCAAGAGACCCAGTACTTC. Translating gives CASSLLTSGDQETQYF.